A single sample gave rise to the 21 T cell receptor beta chains below, sequenced in a study of cytomegalovirus exposure and HLA in healthy donors. It was with 60 Vbeta and 13 Jbeta primers that the PCR ran. Using immunoSEQ multiplex PCR, the repertoire was profiled, and TCRdb retains in-frame clones only, with some absent. Of about 130,000 clones in the sample, roughly 63% were seen once. The specimen was PBMCs. The receptors were gathered from a man aged 30 to 39 in good health and CMV-seropositive.

The V gene is TRBV7-2, the J gene TRBJ2-7; TRBD2 matches 10 bases. Trimming removed 5 bases from V and 4 bases from J; junction bases left unmatched: 11. Per germline, CDR1 SGHTA and CDR2 FQGNSA. The CDR3 sequence is 16 residues long. As DNA, the CDR3 is TGTGCCAGCAGCCGCACAGCCGGGACTAGCGTTTACGAGCAGTACTTC. It encodes CASSRTAGTSVYEQYF.

V gene TRBV29-1 combines with J gene TRBJ2-1; D might be TRBD2 (6 bases). The CDR3 contains 15 residues. V lost 7 bases to trimming and J lost 0 bases, with 16 bases between them. Germline CDR1 reads SQVTM; CDR2 reads ANQGSEA. The CDR3: CSAYPGRSSYNEQFF. CDR3 nucleotide sequence: TGCAGCGCGTACCCCGGGAGAAGCTCCTACAATGAGCAGTTCTTC.

The rearrangement uses TRBV10-2 and TRBJ1-1; D is unresolved. Per germline, CDR1 WSHSY and CDR2 SAAADI. The CDR3 sequence is 14 residues long. V lost 5 bases, J lost 1 base, and 11 bases lay in between. DNA of the CDR3: TGCGCCAGCAGTATAGGAGGGCCGAACACTGAAGCTTTCTTT. Translating gives CASSIGGPNTEAFF.

The chain is built from TRBV11-2 and TRBJ2-5, with TRBD2 identical over 9 bases. The DNA end is more similar to TRBJ2-7, so the J call may be wrong. Germline V CDR1 and CDR2: SGHAT, FQNNGV. This CDR3 comprises 16 residues. CDR3 residues: CASSPDRSGRSREQYF. CDR3 bases: TGTGCCAGCAGCCCCGACCGTAGCGGGAGATCACGCGAGCAGTACTTC.

The rearrangement joins TRBV15 to TRBJ2-7; 11 bases align to TRBD2. The V and J ends lost 3 bases and 0 bases, in that order; junction bases with no gene match: 7. This CDR3 is built from 17 residues. Germline V gene sequence: CDR1 LNHNV, CDR2 YYDKDF (reference sequence). This CDR3 is CATSRESSGGSSYEQYF. The CDR3, as DNA: TGTGCCACCAGCAGGGAATCTAGCGGGGGGAGCTCCTACGAGCAGTACTTC.

V is TRBV5-8 and J is TRBJ1-2; D is perhaps TRBD1 (5 bases). Trimming left V 0 bases short and J 4 bases short, with 10 bases between. Looked up from germline, CDR1 is SGHTS and CDR2 is YDEGEE. CDR3 length: 14 amino acids. CDR3 loop: CASSLATVSYGYTF. CDR3 bases: TGTGCCAGCAGCTTGGCGACAGTTTCCTATGGCTACACCTTC. Together with reference TRBV5-8 and TRBJ1-2, the CDR3 gives the full variable domain: EAGVTQSPTHLIKTRGQQATLRCSPISGHTSVYWYQQALGLGLQFLLWYDEGEERNRGNFPPRFSGRQFPNYSSELNVNALELEDSALYLCASSLATVSYGYTFGSGTRLTVV.

V usage is TRBV9 and J usage is TRBJ2-3, with D possibly being TRBD2 (5 bases). This CDR3 region has 18 residues. Germline CDR1 reads SGDLS; CDR2 reads YYNGEE. Between the trimmed V and J ends, which lost 4 bases and 1 base, there was a span of 22 bases. CDR3 sequence: CASSSNPTDFYGTDTQYF. DNA for the CDR3: TGTGCCAGCAGCTCCAACCCCACGGACTTTTACGGCACAGATACGCAGTATTTT.

This clone has just a few counts. The rearrangement joins TRBV6-1 to TRBJ2-7; 8 bases map to TRBD1. This CDR3 contains 15 residues. Unmatched junction bases numbered 11, after V lost 7 bases and J lost 3 bases. The germline CDR1 and CDR2 sequences are MNHNS and SASEGT. CDR3 sequence: CASIRGPGGFYEQYF. CDR3 bases: TGTGCCAGCATCCGGGGGCCAGGGGGCTTCTACGAGCAGTACTTC.

V and J are TRBV2 and TRBJ2-1; TRBD1 is a possible D gene (6 bases). Germline CDR1 is SNHLY and CDR2 is FYNNEI. This CDR3 has 15 amino acids. Deletions cut 2 bases from V and 6 bases from J, with 14 bases between. This CDR3 is CASSEKTGWGNEQFF. CDR3 nucleotide sequence: TGTGCCAGCAGTGAAAAAACAGGGTGGGGCAATGAGCAGTTCTTC. Variable domain in full (rest from reference TRBV2 and TRBJ2-1): EPEVTQTPSHQVTQMGQEVILRCVPISNHLYFYWYRQILGQKVEFLVSFYNNEISEKSEIFDDQFSVERPDGSNFTLKIRSTKLEDSAMYFCASSEKTGWGNEQFFGPGTRLTVL.

CDR3 in DNA: TGTGCCAGCAGCTTAGGTTTCCTTTTGGAGCAGTACTTC. Its protein product is CASSLGFLLEQYF. V and J are TRBV7-2 and TRBJ2-7; D uncertain. Trimming cost V 1 base and J 7 bases, with 11 bases left between them. The CDR3 is 13 residues long. Germline CDR1 and CDR2: SGHTA and FQGNSA.

This clone was seen a few times. The genes are TRBV6-6 and TRBJ2-6, with D possibly matching TRBD2 (5 bases). Germline values: CDR1 MNHNY, CDR2 SVGAGI (reference sequence). The CDR3 runs to 15 residues. Trimming took 3 bases from V and 4 from J, leaving 10 bases between them. The CDR3 loop reads CASSYLGAGANVLTF. CDR3 sequence (DNA): TGTGCCAGCAGTTATTTGGGAGCCGGGGCCAACGTCCTGACTTTC.

The rearrangement joins TRBV11-2 to TRBJ2-7; the match to TRBD2 covers 10 bases. The length of the CDR3 is 15 residues. The junction had 7 bases not matched to a gene; V was cut back by 5 bases and J by 3 bases. Germline assignment: CDR1 SGHAT and CDR2 FQNNGV. The CDR3 nucleotides are TGTGCCAGCAGCACCCTAGCGGGAGCAGGCTACGAGCAGTACTTC. The encoded protein is CASSTLAGAGYEQYF.

V is TRBV10-3 and J is TRBJ2-7, with 13 nucleotides matching TRBD2. Trimming cost V 5 bases and J 0 bases; bases outside gene matches: 7. This CDR3 is 17 amino acids long. Germline assignment: CDR1 ENHRY and CDR2 SYGVKD. CDR3 sequence reads: CAISSTSGRTGSYEQYF. In nucleotides, the CDR3 is TGTGCCATCAGTTCGACTAGCGGGAGGACTGGCTCCTACGAGCAGTACTTC.

This clone occurred once. The CDR3 DNA is TGTGCCAGCAGCTGGGACATATCCTACGAGCAGTACTTC. Translating it yields CASSWDISYEQYF. This chain joins TRBV5-4 and TRBJ2-5, with D perhaps TRBD1 (6 bases). The J call is doubtful: the DNA matches TRBJ2-7 better. This CDR3 contains 13 residues. Germline CDR1 is SGHNT and CDR2 is YYREEE (reference sequence).

For the CDR3, the DNA is TGTGCCAGCAGTCCCTCCGGGACAGGGAGAGGCGAGCAGTACTTC. The encoded protein is CASSPSGTGRGEQYF. The chain couples TRBV6-5 to TRBJ2-7; 9 bases fit TRBD1. This CDR3 contains 15 residues. Germline V gene data show CDR1 as MNHEY and CDR2 as SVGAGI. J gave up 6 bases and V 5 bases, and 11 bases lay outside the gene matches.

The chain links TRBV7-9 to TRBJ1-1, with unresolved D. The CDR3 contains 16 residues. Germline values: CDR1 SEHNR, CDR2 FQNEAQ (reference sequence). The V end lost 1 base, the J end lost 3 bases, and 15 bases lay between the germline ends. This CDR3 is CASSLVRGIKDTEAFF. The CDR3 DNA reads as TGTGCCAGCAGCTTAGTGCGGGGAATAAAGGACACTGAAGCTTTCTTT.

The chain carries TRBV4-1 and TRBJ1-3; possible D gene TRBD1, 6 bases. This CDR3 comprises 17 residues. V was pared by 3 bases and J by 9 bases, with 24 bases between. Per the germline V gene, CDR1 is MGHRA and CDR2 is YSYEKL. This CDR3 is CASSQGGFRGRWSTIYF. The CDR3 nucleotides read TGCGCCAGCAGCCAGGGAGGGTTCAGGGGTAGATGGTCCACCATATATTTT.

The J gene is TRBJ2-2, the V gene TRBV7-3, with 9 bases lining up with TRBD1. V trimming: 2 bases; J trimming: 3 bases; junction bases outside the gene matches: 1. This CDR3 has 15 amino acids. Germline-derived CDR1 and CDR2 are SGHTA and FQGTGA. The CDR3 sequence: CASSLGDRDTGELFF. DNA for the CDR3: TGTGCCAGCAGCTTAGGGGACAGGGACACCGGGGAGCTGTTTTTT.

The chain combines TRBV28 with TRBJ2-1, with 11 bases lining up with TRBD1. The CDR3 has 16 amino acids. Germline V gene sequence: CDR1 MDHEN, CDR2 SYDVKM. V shed 6 bases and J 7 bases; nucleotides not matched to a gene: 11. The CDR3: CASSLAGTGGRNEQFF. The DNA for the CDR3 is TGTGCCAGCAGCCTTGCGGGGACAGGGGGTAGGAATGAGCAGTTCTTC.

The chain couples TRBV28 to TRBJ2-7; 14 bases are a match to TRBD2. CDR1 and CDR2 from the germline V gene are MDHEN and SYDVKM. CDR3 length: 17 amino acids. Trimming cost V 5 bases and J 0 bases; bases outside gene matches: 6. The DNA for the CDR3 is TGTGCCAGCAGTACAAGGACTAGCGGGAGGCTCTCCTACGAGCAGTACTTC. Translation gives CASSTRTSGRLSYEQYF.

The chain couples TRBV27 to TRBJ1-2, with TRBD1 matching 11 bases. The CDR3 extends over 14 amino acids. V lost 6 bases, J lost 4 bases, and 4 bases stayed unmatched. From germline, CDR1 is MNHEY and CDR2 SMNVEV (reference sequence). The chain's CDR3 is CASSRTGGSYGYTF. The CDR3 nucleotides are TGTGCCAGCAGCCGGACAGGGGGCAGCTATGGCTACACCTTC.